This entry concerns a single T cell receptor (beta chain). No antigen is known for it. The data were taken from a study of T cell responses to AZD1222 COVID-19 vaccine. Background on the study: Pooling covered second doses at about 4 or about 12 weeks.

Clones were read by immunoSEQ multiplex PCR, and TCRdb kept only the in-frame ones, dropping some. The sample has 150,000 to 200,000 clones; approximately 86% are singletons. General study findings and limits: Targeting of unmutated variant regions was reportedly seen in nearly half of spike-specific TCRs. No day 14 peak samples; only post-peak repertoires were characterized.

Germline V lookup: CDR1 PRHDT, CDR2 FYEKMQ (reference sequence). Trimming left V 5 bases short and J 0 bases short, with 7 bases between. There are 13 residues in the CDR3. The origin of this receptor is an adult in good health. The source material was peripheral blood, sampled on day 0 of AZD1222 vaccination. V usage is TRBV13 and J usage is TRBJ1-2; no reliable D call. The CDR3 DNA is TGTGCCAGCAGCCCAGTAGCTAACTATGGCTACACCTTC. Amino acid sequence: CASSPVANYGYTF.